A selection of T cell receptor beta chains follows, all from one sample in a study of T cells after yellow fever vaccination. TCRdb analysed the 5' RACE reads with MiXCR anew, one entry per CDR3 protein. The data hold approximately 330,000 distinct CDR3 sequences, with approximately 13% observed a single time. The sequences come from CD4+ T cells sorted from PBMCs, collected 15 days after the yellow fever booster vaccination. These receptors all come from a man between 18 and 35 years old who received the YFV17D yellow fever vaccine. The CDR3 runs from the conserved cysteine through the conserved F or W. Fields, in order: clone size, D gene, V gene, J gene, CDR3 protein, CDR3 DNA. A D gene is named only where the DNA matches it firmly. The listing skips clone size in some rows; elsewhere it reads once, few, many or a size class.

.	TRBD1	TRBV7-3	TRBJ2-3	CASSTQGARPSDTQYF	TGTGCCAGCAGCACCCAGGGGGCGCGACCGTCCGATACGCAGTATTTT
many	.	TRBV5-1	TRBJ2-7	CASSPRDFSYEQYF	TGCGCCAGCAGCCCCCGGGACTTCTCCTACGAGCAGTACTTC
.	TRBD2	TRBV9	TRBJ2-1	CASSVSGGLMNEQFF	TGTGCCAGCAGCGTATCGGGGGGGCTTATGAATGAGCAGTTCTTC
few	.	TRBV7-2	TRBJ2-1	CASSLRQAGYNEQFF	TGTGCCAGCAGCTTACGTCAGGCGGGATACAATGAGCAGTTCTTC
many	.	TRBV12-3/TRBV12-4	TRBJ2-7	CASSLEAGKSYEQYF	TGTGCCAGCAGTTTAGAGGCAGGAAAGTCCTACGAGCAGTACTTC
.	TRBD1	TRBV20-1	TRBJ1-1	CGDPQGKNTEAFF	TGCGGAGACCCACAGGGGAAGAACACTGAAGCTTTCTTT
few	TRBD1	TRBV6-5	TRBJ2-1	CASRRLPTGGPYNEQFF	TGTGCCAGCAGGCGCCTGCCAACAGGGGGCCCCTACAATGAGCAGTTCTTC
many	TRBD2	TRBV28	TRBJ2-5	CASSLELAGTQETQYF	TGTGCCAGCAGTTTAGAGCTAGCGGGGACCCAAGAGACCCAGTACTTC
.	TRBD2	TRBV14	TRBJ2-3	CASSQDLAGVTDTQYF	TGTGCCAGCAGCCAAGATTTAGCGGGGGTCACAGATACGCAGTATTTT
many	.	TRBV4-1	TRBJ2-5	CASSQDVRQREETQYF	TGCGCCAGCAGCCAAGACGTTCGGCAAAGGGAAGAGACCCAGTACTTC
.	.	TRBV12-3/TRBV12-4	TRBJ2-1	CASSLWQGTNEQFF	TGTGCCAGCAGTTTGTGGCAGGGTACCAATGAGCAGTTCTTC
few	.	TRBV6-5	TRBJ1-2	CASSHEGGYTF	TGTGCCAGCAGCCACGAGGGCGGCTACACCTTC
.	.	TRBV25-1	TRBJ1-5	CASSEHGGDQPQHF	TGTGCCAGCAGTGAACACGGGGGAGATCAGCCCCAGCATTTT
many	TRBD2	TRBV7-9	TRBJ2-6	CASSLATSGSGANVLTF	TGTGCCAGCAGCTTAGCGACTAGCGGCTCTGGGGCCAACGTCCTGACTTTC
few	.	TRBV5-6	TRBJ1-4	CASGKASTNEKLFF	TGTGCCAGCGGGAAGGCTTCAACTAATGAAAAACTGTTTTTT
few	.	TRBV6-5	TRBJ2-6	CASSPVAGANVLTF	TGTGCCAGTTCCCCCGTGGCTGGGGCCAACGTCCTGACTTTC
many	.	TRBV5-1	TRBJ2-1	CASIQRRGAHNEQFF	TGCGCCAGCATCCAACGGAGAGGAGCCCACAATGAGCAGTTCTTC
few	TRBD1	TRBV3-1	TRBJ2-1	CASSQIEGAGANF	TGTGCCAGCAGCCAAATCGAGGGGGCCGGGGCCAACTTC
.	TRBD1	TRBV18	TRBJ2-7	CASSPQGASGEQYF	TGTGCCAGCTCCCCGCAGGGGGCGTCGGGGGAGCAGTACTTC
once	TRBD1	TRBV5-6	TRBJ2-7	CASSRQGLTTYEQYF	TGTGCCAGCAGCCGACAGGGTCTCACCACCTACGAGCAGTACTTC
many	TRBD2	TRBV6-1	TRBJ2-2	CASSALAGGLNTGELFF	TGTGCCAGCAGTGCTCTAGCGGGGGGCCTAAACACCGGGGAGCTGTTTTTT
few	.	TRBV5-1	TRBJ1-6	CASQKDGNYNSPLHF	TGCGCCAGCCAAAAAGACGGAAACTATAATTCACCCCTCCACTTT
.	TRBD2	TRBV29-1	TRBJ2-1	CSGHGGAAYNEQFF	TGCAGCGGACACGGGGGGGCGGCCTACAATGAGCAGTTCTTC
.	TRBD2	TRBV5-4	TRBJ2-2	CASSFAGVNTGELFF	TGTGCCAGCAGCTTTGCGGGGGTGAACACCGGGGAGCTGTTTTTT
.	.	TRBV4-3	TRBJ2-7	CASSHNRGNEQYF	TGCGCCAGCAGCCACAATAGGGGCAACGAGCAGTACTTC
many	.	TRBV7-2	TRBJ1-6	CASSLEGSQMSPLHF	TGTGCCAGCAGCTTAGAGGGCAGCCAGATGTCACCCCTCCACTTT
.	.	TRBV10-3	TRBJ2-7	CAIRGGGNEQYF	TGTGCCATCAGAGGAGGGGGCAACGAGCAGTACTTC
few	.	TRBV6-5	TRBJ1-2	CASSYSGQYGYTF	TGTGCCAGCAGTTACTCAGGACAGTATGGCTACACCTTC
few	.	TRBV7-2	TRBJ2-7	CASSQGWYEQYF	TGTGCCAGCAGCCAAGGGTGGTACGAGCAGTACTTC
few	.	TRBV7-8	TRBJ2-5	CASSLRGFGETQYF	TGTGCCAGCAGCTTACGGGGATTCGGGGAGACCCAGTACTTC
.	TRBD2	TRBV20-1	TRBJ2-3	CSATPAGHGPDTQYF	TGCAGTGCCACCCCAGCGGGGCACGGTCCAGATACGCAGTATTTT
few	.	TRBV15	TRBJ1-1	CATKENTEAFF	TGTGCCACCAAGGAGAACACTGAAGCTTTCTTT
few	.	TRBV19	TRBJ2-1	CASSIPGGEEQFF	TGTGCCAGTAGTATTCCAGGGGGGGAAGAGCAGTTCTTC
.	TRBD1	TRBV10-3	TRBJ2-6	CAISGQGSGANVLTF	TGTGCCATCAGTGGACAGGGCTCTGGGGCCAACGTCCTGACTTTC
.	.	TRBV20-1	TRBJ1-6	CSASTWNFQGISPLHF	TGCAGTGCTAGTACTTGGAACTTCCAGGGCATTTCACCCCTCCACTTT
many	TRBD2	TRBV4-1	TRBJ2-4	CASSAGTNKNIQYF	TGCGCCAGCAGTGCTGGGACTAACAAAAACATTCAGTACTTC
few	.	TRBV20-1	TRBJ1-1	CSALFFKGTEAFF	TGCAGTGCGCTATTCTTCAAAGGAACTGAAGCTTTCTTT
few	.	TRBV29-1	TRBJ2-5	CSVEGNLQGSETQYF	TGCAGCGTTGAAGGGAACCTGCAGGGATCGGAGACCCAGTACTTC
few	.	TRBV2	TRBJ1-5	CASTFRRINQPQHF	TGTGCCAGCACTTTTCGGCGGATCAATCAGCCCCAGCATTTT
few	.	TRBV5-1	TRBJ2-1	CASSLDSLGVAEQFF	TGCGCCAGCAGCTTGGACTCTTTGGGGGTGGCTGAGCAGTTCTTC
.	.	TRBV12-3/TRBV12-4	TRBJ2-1	CASGRSSYNEQFF	TGTGCCAGCGGACGGAGCTCCTACAATGAGCAGTTCTTC
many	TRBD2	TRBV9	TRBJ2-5	CASSVDRGDETQYF	TGTGCCAGCAGCGTAGATCGGGGGGATGAGACCCAGTACTTC
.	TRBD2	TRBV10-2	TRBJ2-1	CASSEAGGSEQFF	TGCGCCAGCAGTGAGGCGGGGGGCAGTGAGCAGTTCTTC
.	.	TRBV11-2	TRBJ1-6	CASSLLGRGQSNSPLHF	TGTGCCAGCAGCTTACTCGGACGGGGGCAGTCGAATTCACCCCTCCACTTT
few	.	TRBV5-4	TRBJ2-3	CASSPPGLGLATDTQYF	TGTGCCAGCAGCCCCCCCGGGCTAGGACTTGCCACAGATACGCAGTATTTT
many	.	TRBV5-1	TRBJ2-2	CASSLGGASGELFF	TGCGCCAGCAGCTTGGGGGGCGCATCCGGGGAGCTGTTTTTT
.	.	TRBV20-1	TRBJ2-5	CSAPTEQETQYF	TGCAGTGCCCCGACAGAACAAGAGACCCAGTACTTC
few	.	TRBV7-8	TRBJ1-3	CASSLRGTGNTIYF	TGTGCCAGCAGCTTACGAGGGACTGGAAACACCATATATTTT
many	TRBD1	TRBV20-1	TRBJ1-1	CSARDTGRGSINTEAFF	TGCAGTGCTAGAGATACGGGCAGGGGGTCTATAAACACTGAAGCTTTCTTT
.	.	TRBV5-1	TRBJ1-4	CASSLAALEGEKLFF	TGCGCCAGCAGCTTGGCCGCTTTGGAGGGTGAAAAACTGTTTTTT
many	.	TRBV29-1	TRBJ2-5	CSVEAGAGETQYF	TGCAGCGTTGAAGCAGGGGCCGGGGAGACCCAGTACTTC
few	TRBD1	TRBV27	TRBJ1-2	CASSPQDRLYGYTF	TGTGCCAGCAGTCCCCAGGACAGGCTCTATGGCTACACCTTC
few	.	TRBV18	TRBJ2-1	CASSPGQTIRDEQFF	TGTGCCAGCTCACCCGGACAGACGATCCGGGATGAGCAGTTCTTC